This TCR beta chain was documented in a study of cytomegalovirus exposure and HLA in healthy donors. Study-wide results and caveats: Cytomegalovirus-associated status was assigned to some 180 TCR beta chains.

As concerns this clone: The target antigen is unknown.

Trimming left V 0 bases short and J 4 bases short, with 12 bases between. Germline values: CDR1 SQVTM, CDR2 ANQGSEA. The CDR3 is made up of 14 amino acids. PCR amplification relied on 60 Vbeta primers (plus 13 Jbeta primers). Original handling: Roughly 83 million unique TCR beta chains, about 11 million of them shared, were counted by a later analysis. Profiling relied on immunoSEQ multiplex PCR, and the TCRdb table lists in-frame clones only, not all of them. The DNA gave D and trimming, while V, J and clone size come from that table. Among about 84,000 clones listed, 63% were seen once. This TCR was sampled from a woman in her 40s in good health and CMV-seropositive. The rearrangement links TRBV29-1 to TRBJ2-5, with D possibly matching TRBD2 (6 bases). Sequenced: PBMCs. The DNA of the CDR3 is TGCAGCGTTGAAGATCCGGAGGGGCGAGAGACCCAGTACTTC. Translation: CSVEDPEGRETQYF.